Following are 12 T cell receptor beta chains from one sample sequenced in a study of OX40 agonist ivuxolimab in advanced cancers. Clones were sequenced by immunoSEQ multiplex PCR, and TCRdb holds only the in-frame ones, with some missing. The repertoire holds about 48,000 clones, with roughly 84% as singletons. This sample comprised CD4+ or CD8+ T cells sorted from blood, obtained in a trial of the OX40 agonist ivuxolimab. The receptor source for this set is an adult with an advanced solid tumor such as melanoma, head and neck, liver or kidney cancer.

In this sample, this clone turned up once. The chain has TRBV6-1 and TRBJ2-3; 10 nucleotides agree with TRBD1. The V gene's germline CDR1 is MNHNS and CDR2 SASEGT. The CDR3 runs 19 residues. V shed 0 bases and J 4 bases; nucleotides not matched to a gene: 13. Here the CDR3 reads CASSEAKVRGTGDPDTQYF. CDR3 nucleotide sequence: TGTGCCAGCAGTGAAGCGAAAGTGCGAGGGACAGGGGACCCAGATACGCAGTATTTT.

The DNA for the CDR3 is TGTGCCAGCAGCCCGGACCGGAAAGAGACCCAGTACTTC. Encoded protein: CASSPDRKETQYF. The chain carries TRBV6-6 and TRBJ2-5; D gene uncertain. The V end lost 6 bases, the J end lost 3 bases, and 11 bases lay between the germline ends. The CDR3 runs 13 residues. The germline V gene encodes CDR1 MNHNY and CDR2 SVGAGI (reference sequence).

J is TRBJ1-1 and V is TRBV7-8; a possible D gene is TRBD1 (5 bases). The germline V and J ends were trimmed by 1 base and 6 bases, with 12 bases remaining between them. From germline, CDR1 is SGHVS and CDR2 FQNEAQ. This CDR3 region has 14 residues. CDR3 nucleotides: TGTGCCAGCAGCTTAGGCGGAGGGGACCCTGAAGCTTTCTTT. This sequence encodes CASSLGGGDPEAFF.

The chain is built from TRBV18 and TRBJ2-5, with unresolved D. The germline V gene has CDR1 KGHSH and CDR2 LQKENI. This CDR3 comprises 14 residues. V shed 2 bases and J shed 1 base, with 8 bases lying between them. The CDR3 DNA sequence: TGTGCCAGCTCACCAGGCTTATCCCAAGAGACCCAGTACTTC. Encoded protein: CASSPGLSQETQYF. The full variable domain, its missing parts supplied by reference TRBV18 and TRBJ2-5, is NAGVMQNPRHLVRRRGQEARLRCSPMKGHSHVYWYRQLPEEGLKFMVYLQKENIIDESGMPKERFSAEFPKEGPSILRIQQVVRGDSAAYFCASSPGLSQETQYFGPGTRLLVL.

This clone was observed once. The V call is TRBV28, the J call TRBJ2-1; 8 bases fit TRBD1. Germline trimming cut 11 bases from V and 6 bases from J; bases unmatched to any gene: 6. The CDR3 runs 12 residues. Germline lookup yields CDR1 MDHEN and CDR2 SYDVKM. Here the CDR3 DNA reads TGTGCCGTCGCGGACAGGGTCAATGAGCAGTTCTTC. It specifies CAVADRVNEQFF.

The V and J genes are TRBV7-9 and TRBJ2-4; tentative D call: TRBD1 (6 bases). The germline V gene has CDR1 SEHNR and CDR2 FQNEAQ (reference sequence). V was pared by 1 base and J by 8 bases, with 9 bases between. This CDR3 is built from 13 residues. As DNA, the CDR3 is TGTGCCAGCAGCTTAGTGGCAGGGGACATTCAGTACTTC. Its protein product is CASSLVAGDIQYF. Supplemented by reference TRBV7-9 and TRBJ2-4, the full variable domain reads DTGVSQNPRHKITKRGQNVTFRCDPISEHNRLYWYRQTLGQGPEFLTYFQNEAQLEKSRLLSDRFSAERPKGSFSTLEIQRTEQGDSAMYLCASSLVAGDIQYFGAGTRLSVL.

A single count supports this clone. The chain couples TRBV7-3 to TRBJ2-7, with D hard to call. The V and J ends lost 2 bases and 4 bases respectively, with 9 bases between them. The germline CDR1 and CDR2 sequences are SGHTA and FQGTGA. The CDR3 contains 13 residues. CDR3 sequence (DNA): TGTGCCAGCAGCTTAGGAGCGAGTTACGAGCAGTACTTC. This sequence encodes CASSLGASYEQYF.

This chain links TRBV9 with TRBJ2-1; 8 positions agree with TRBD1. The V and J ends lost 3 bases and 3 bases, in that order; junction bases with no gene match: 5. This CDR3 contains 15 residues. CDR1 is SGDLS, CDR2 YYNGEE, per germline. The DNA of the CDR3 is TGTGCCAGCAGCGCGGACAGGGTTGGCTACAATGAGCAGTTCTTC. Protein: CASSADRVGYNEQFF.

The chain couples TRBV18 to TRBJ2-5; D is ambiguous. The ends were cut back, 1 base at V and 5 bases at J, with 5 bases in the middle. The CDR3 length is 12 residues. Germline CDR1 reads KGHSH; CDR2 reads LQKENI. The CDR3 reads CASSPLRETQYF. In nucleotides, the CDR3 is TGTGCCAGCTCACCACTTAGGGAGACCCAGTACTTC.

The chain recombines TRBV7-3 with TRBJ2-3, with D maybe TRBD1 (5 bases). Germline assignment: CDR1 SGHTA and CDR2 FQGTGA. V was clipped by 3 bases and J by 4 bases, with 11 bases between them. This CDR3 spans 14 amino acids. CDR3 amino acids: CASSFQGFSDTQYF. The DNA of the CDR3 is TGTGCCAGCAGCTTTCAGGGATTTTCAGATACGCAGTATTTT.

The V and J genes are TRBV6-5 and TRBJ2-5; D is unresolved. The CDR3 contains 14 residues. Germline lookup yields CDR1 MNHEY and CDR2 SVGAGI. V was pared by 0 bases and J by 2 bases, with 7 bases between. In nucleotides, the CDR3 is TGTGCCAGCAGTTACTCGCGCCGGCAAGAGACCCAGTACTTC. Translation: CASSYSRRQETQYF.

The chain recombines TRBV10-1 with TRBJ2-7; D remains unclear. The CDR3 extends over 15 amino acids. Between the trimmed V and J ends, which lost 7 bases and 1 base, there was a span of 17 bases. CDR1 WNHNN and CDR2 SYGVQD come from the germline V gene (reference sequence). CDR3 bases: TGCGCCAGCAAAAACCGTCCGTCGAGGTCCTACGAGCAGTACTTC. It translates to CASKNRPSRSYEQYF.